What follows are 24 T cell receptor beta chains derived from one specimen sequenced in a study of blood T cell repertoires in COVID-19. Assay used: immunoSEQ multiplex PCR; TCRdb lists only in-frame clones, some missing. The sample includes about 220,000 clones, roughly 80% of them seen just once. Sequencing was performed on peripheral blood. These receptors were collected from a man aged 25 to 40 with active or convalescent COVID-19.

The rearrangement joins TRBV30 to TRBJ1-3; D gene ambiguous. Germline CDR1 is GTSNPN and CDR2 is SVGIG (reference sequence). CDR3 size: 13 residues. Trimming removed 3 bases at V and 5 bases at J, with 11 bases between. The CDR3 protein is CAWSSGVRNTIYF. DNA of the CDR3: TGTGCCTGGAGCAGCGGCGTGCGAAACACCATATATTTT.

The chain uses TRBV30 and TRBJ2-5; 8 bases are a match to TRBD2. Germline CDR1 reads GTSNPN; CDR2 reads SVGIG (reference sequence). This CDR3 is 16 amino acids long. V was clipped by 1 base and J by 2 bases; unmatched bases: 9. This CDR3 reads CAWSDYSGDMQETQYF. For the CDR3, the DNA is TGTGCCTGGAGTGATTATAGCGGGGATATGCAAGAGACCCAGTACTTC. The full variable domain, its missing parts supplied by reference TRBV30 and TRBJ2-5, is SQTIHQWPATLVQPVGSPLSLECTVEGTSNPNLYWYRQAAGRGLQLLFYSVGIGQISSEVPQNLSASRPQDRQFILSSKKLLLSDSGFYLCAWSDYSGDMQETQYFGPGTRLLVL.

The chain joins TRBV9 to TRBJ2-7, with D perhaps matching TRBD1 (6 bases). Germline CDR1 and CDR2: SGDLS and YYNGEE. V was clipped by 3 bases and J by 2 bases, with 12 bases between them. This CDR3 has 14 amino acids. CDR3 nucleotides: TGTGCCAGCAGCGCCGGACAGAAAACCTACGAGCAGTACTTC. Its translation is CASSAGQKTYEQYF.

V gene TRBV7-2 combines with J gene TRBJ2-7; possible D gene TRBD2, 6 bases. This CDR3 region has 19 residues. Trimming left V 1 base short and J 0 bases short, with 22 bases between. The germline V gene has CDR1 SGHTA and CDR2 FQGNSA. Here the CDR3 DNA reads TGTGCCAGCAGCTTAGGACCTGGGGCCTGGCGGGACCTCTCCTACGAGCAGTACTTC. Protein product: CASSLGPGAWRDLSYEQYF.

The V and J genes are TRBV27 and TRBJ2-5; 7 bases fit TRBD2. In germline, CDR1 is MNHEY, CDR2 SMNVEV (reference sequence). The CDR3 length is 14 residues. Trimming cost V 8 bases and J 4 bases; bases outside gene matches: 10. The CDR3 region is CASGRGVERETQYF. The DNA of the CDR3 is TGTGCCAGCGGCCGGGGGGTCGAGAGAGAGACCCAGTACTTC.

The chain is built from TRBV19 and TRBJ2-5; the D gene is possibly TRBD1 (6 bases). CDR3 length: 16 amino acids. Germline V gives CDR1 LNHDA, CDR2 SQIVND (reference sequence). V lost 2 bases and J 4 bases, leaving 17 bases between the germline ends. CDR3 loop: CASSIWTAPGRETQYF. The CDR3 DNA reads TGTGCCAGTAGTATATGGACAGCGCCAGGCAGAGAGACCCAGTACTTC.

This clone appeared once. The chain joins TRBV19 to TRBJ2-1; 15 positions match TRBD2. The V and J ends lost 5 bases and 2 bases, in that order; junction bases with no gene match: 7. The CDR3 sequence is 18 residues long. Germline loops: CDR1 LNHDA, CDR2 SQIVND (reference sequence). In DNA form, the CDR3 reads TGTGCCAGTAGTGCCCGGACTAGCGGGAGGGCCCCCTACAATGAGCAGTTCTTC. Its protein is CASSARTSGRAPYNEQFF.

This chain joins TRBV7-2 and TRBJ2-3; unclear D gene. There are 13 residues in the CDR3. V shed 0 bases and J shed 3 bases, with 4 bases lying between them. Germline values: CDR1 SGHTA, CDR2 FQGNSA. The CDR3 spells CASSLARTDTQYF. CDR3 sequence (DNA): TGTGCCAGCAGCTTAGCTAGAACAGATACGCAGTATTTT.

The V call is TRBV7-9, the J call TRBJ1-4, with a possible D match to TRBD1 (6 bases). Trimming took off 4 bases at V and 3 bases at J, with 15 bases between the two ends. This CDR3 has 16 residues. Germline V CDR1 and CDR2: SEHNR, FQNEAQ (reference sequence). CDR3 amino acids: CASSSLQGSSNEKLFF. The CDR3 nucleotides read TGTGCCAGCAGCTCCCTACAGGGAAGCTCTAATGAAAAACTGTTTTTT.

Only one count was recorded for this clone. V gene TRBV28 combines with J gene TRBJ2-7, with 7 bases aligning to TRBD2. Trimming took 7 bases from V and 2 from J; bases not matched to a gene: 5. This CDR3 contains 13 residues. Germline-derived CDR1 and CDR2 are MDHEN and SYDVKM. The CDR3 region has the DNA TGTGCCAGCACCAAAGCGGGACCCTACGAGCAGTACTTC. It encodes CASTKAGPYEQYF.

The V gene is TRBV6-1, the J gene TRBJ1-5, with D hard to call. V dropped 0 bases and J dropped 2 bases, with 5 bases sitting between them. The length of the CDR3 is 14 residues. Germline CDR1 and CDR2: MNHNS and SASEGT. Here the CDR3 reads CASSEALGNQPQHF. The CDR3, as DNA: TGTGCCAGCAGTGAAGCCTTAGGCAATCAGCCCCAGCATTTT.

This clone was found once. The CDR3 sequence: CASSQMRVAGHLTQYF. CDR3 coding DNA: TGTGCCAGCAGCCAAATGAGGGTAGCGGGACATTTAACGCAGTATTTT. The rearrangement joins TRBV3-1 (or the pseudogene TRBV3-2) to TRBJ2-3, with 8 bases matching TRBD2. The CDR3 runs to 16 residues. V lost 2 bases and J lost 9; bases outside the gene matches: 13. CDR1 is LGHDT and CDR2 is YNNKEL in the germline V gene (reference sequence).

The rearrangement uses TRBV6-5 and TRBJ1-1; D is unresolved. This CDR3 is built from 11 residues. V lost 6 bases, J lost 10 bases, and 12 bases lay in between. Germline V gene lookup returns CDR1 MNHEY and CDR2 SVGAGI. The CDR3 loop is CASRNQILAFF. CDR3 DNA sequence: TGTGCCAGCAGAAACCAGATTTTAGCTTTCTTT.

The chain couples TRBV7-9 to TRBJ2-1; possibly TRBD1 for D (8 bases). The CDR3 is made up of 14 amino acids. Trimming left V 11 bases short and J 1 base short, with 15 bases between. Germline CDR1 and CDR2: SEHNR and FQNEAQ (reference sequence). Here the CDR3 reads CAGTGGASYNEQFF. Here the CDR3 DNA reads TGTGCCGGCACAGGGGGGGCATCCTACAATGAGCAGTTCTTC.

CDR3 amino acids: CASSLVVGQGGRAFF. Here the CDR3 DNA reads TGTGCCAGCAGCTTAGTAGTGGGACAGGGAGGTCGAGCTTTCTTT. This chain connects TRBV7-2 to TRBJ1-1; TRBD1 matches 9 bases. CDR1 and CDR2 (germline): SGHTA, FQGNSA. V shed 1 base and J 10 bases; nucleotides not matched to a gene: 10. The CDR3 is 15 amino acids.

This clone was picked up a small number of times. The chain uses TRBV6-4 and TRBJ2-3, with 13 bases matching TRBD2. The V segment lost 5 bases and the J segment 4 bases; nucleotides outside the gene matches: 12. Germline CDR1 reads MRHNA; CDR2 reads SNTAGT. This CDR3 spans 18 amino acids. CDR3 DNA sequence: TGTGCCAGCAGTACCTCCGCCACTAGCGGGGGGGCCCCAGATACGCAGTATTTT. Protein product: CASSTSATSGGAPDTQYF.

The genes are TRBV19 and TRBJ1-6; tentative D call: TRBD1 (5 bases). Germline CDR1 and CDR2: LNHDA and SQIVND (reference sequence). CDR3 length: 12 amino acids. The ends were cut back, 7 bases at V and 16 bases at J, with 17 bases in the middle. CDR3 loop: CASTLPQGTLHF. The CDR3 DNA sequence: TGTGCCAGTACCCTCCCCCAGGGAACACTCCACTTT.

Comment on this clone: The identical CDR3 is also encoded by other nucleotide sequences in the sample. V gene TRBV18 combines with J gene TRBJ2-7; TRBD2 is a possible D gene (6 bases). Trimming left V 0 bases short and J 7 bases short, with 7 bases between. Germline loops: CDR1 KGHSH, CDR2 LQKENI. This CDR3 has 12 amino acids. The CDR3 reads CASSPPGGEQYF. The DNA for the CDR3 is TGTGCCAGCTCACCACCGGGAGGAGAGCAGTACTTC.

This rearrangement joins TRBV5-1 to TRBJ2-5; D is possibly TRBD1 (6 bases). The germline V and J ends were trimmed by 9 bases and 4 bases, with 19 bases remaining between them. The V gene's germline CDR1 is SGHRS and CDR2 YFSETQ. CDR3 length: 14 residues. The CDR3 is CATALRGNGETQYF. As DNA, the CDR3 is TGCGCCACCGCCCTAAGGGGGAATGGAGAGACCCAGTACTTC.

V is TRBV12-3 or TRBV12-4 and J is TRBJ1-1; 7 positions match TRBD1. The V gene end was trimmed by 8 bases and the J gene end by 2 bases; junction bases not matched to a gene: 2. The CDR3 contains 12 residues. The CDR3 bases are TGTGCCAGCGGGACAGATAACACTGAAGCTTTCTTT. Translated: CASGTDNTEAFF.

This clone was seen more than once but under ten times. The rearrangement joins TRBV5-5 to TRBJ1-6, with 9 nucleotides matching TRBD1. J was trimmed by 8 bases and V by 0 bases; bases with no gene match: 3. The CDR3 covers 15 residues. Germline CDR1 and CDR2: SGHKS and YYEKEE (reference sequence). CDR3 loop: CASSLAGQGYSPLHF. Written as DNA, the CDR3 is TGTGCCAGCAGCTTGGCGGGACAGGGTTATTCACCCCTCCACTTT.

This clone has just one count. This chain connects TRBV3-1 (or the pseudogene TRBV3-2) to TRBJ2-1; 10 nucleotides line up with TRBD2. In germline, CDR1 is LGHDT, CDR2 YNNKEL (reference sequence). V shed 4 bases and J 8 bases; nucleotides not matched to a gene: 8. The CDR3 is 15 amino acids. CDR3 nucleotide sequence: TGTGCCAGCAGCCCAGGGCTAGCGGGAGCCTATGAGCAGTTCTTC. This encodes CASSPGLAGAYEQFF.

The J gene is TRBJ2-7, the V gene TRBV27; D possibly corresponds to TRBD1 (5 bases). Germline loops: CDR1 MNHEY, CDR2 SMNVEV (reference sequence). The V end was cut by 2 bases, the J end by 0 bases, with 11 bases between. This CDR3 has 15 amino acids. DNA of the CDR3: TGTGCCAGCAGTTTAATCCCCAGGGACTCCTACGAGCAGTACTTC. Encoded protein: CASSLIPRDSYEQYF.

The chain is built from TRBV5-8 and TRBJ1-5; unclear D gene. Germline V gene data show CDR1 as SGHTS and CDR2 as YDEGEE. The CDR3 loop spans 13 amino acids. The V end lost 0 bases, the J end lost 6 bases, and 7 bases lay between the germline ends. This chain's CDR3 is CASSLVGSQPQHF. As DNA, the CDR3 is TGTGCCAGCAGCTTGGTCGGGTCTCAGCCCCAGCATTTT. Drawing the rest from reference TRBV5-8 and TRBJ1-5, the complete variable domain is EAGVTQSPTHLIKTRGQQATLRCSPISGHTSVYWYQQALGLGLQFLLWYDEGEERNRGNFPPRFSGRQFPNYSSELNVNALELEDSALYLCASSLVGSQPQHFGDGTRLSIL.